This T cell receptor (beta chain) was found in a study of T cells in tuberculosis. Adolescents were screened for latent TB by skin test and IGRA. Profiled with immunoSEQ multiplex PCR; TCRdb holds only in-frame clones, not every one. The sample comprises tens of thousands of clones, about 95% of which are singletons, and 9% to 9.5% rests with the top ten. CDR1 and CDR2 (germline): MGHRA, YSYEKL. There are 14 residues in the CDR3. V lost 1 base to trimming and J lost 6 bases; unmatched junction nucleotides: 3. The chain employs TRBV4-1 and TRBJ2-3; 8 bases fit TRBD1. The origin of this receptor is a donor aged 10-35 years with latent tuberculosis or without tuberculosis infection. Source material: PBMCs. CDR3 protein: CASSQVRDRDTQYF. The CDR3 DNA sequence: TGCGCCAGCAGCCAAGTCCGGGACAGGGATACGCAGTATTTT.